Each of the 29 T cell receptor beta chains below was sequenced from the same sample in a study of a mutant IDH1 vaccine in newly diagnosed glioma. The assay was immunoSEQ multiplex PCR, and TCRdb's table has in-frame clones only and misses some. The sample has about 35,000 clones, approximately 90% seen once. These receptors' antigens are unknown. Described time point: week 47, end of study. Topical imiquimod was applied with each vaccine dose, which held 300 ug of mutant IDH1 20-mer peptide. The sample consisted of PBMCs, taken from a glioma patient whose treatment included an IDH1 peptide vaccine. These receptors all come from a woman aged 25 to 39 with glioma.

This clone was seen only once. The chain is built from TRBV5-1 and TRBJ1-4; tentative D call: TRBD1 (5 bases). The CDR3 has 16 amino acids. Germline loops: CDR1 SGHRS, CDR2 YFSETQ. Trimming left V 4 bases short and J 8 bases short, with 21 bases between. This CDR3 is CASSVGTAQGWEKLFF. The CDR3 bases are TGCGCCAGCAGCGTCGGGACCGCCCAGGGTTGGGAAAAACTGTTTTTT.

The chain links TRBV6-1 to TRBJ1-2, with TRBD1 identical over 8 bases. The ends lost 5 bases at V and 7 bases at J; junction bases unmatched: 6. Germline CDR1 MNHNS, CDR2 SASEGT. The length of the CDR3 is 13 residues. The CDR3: CASSMWDRSGYTF. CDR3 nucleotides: TGTGCCAGCAGTATGTGGGACAGGAGTGGCTACACCTTC.

The DNA of the CDR3 is TGTGCCAGCAGCACCCTAACCACAGGGTATTATGGCTACACCTTC. Its translation is CASSTLTTGYYGYTF. The rearrangement uses TRBV5-4 and TRBJ1-2; D possibly corresponds to TRBD1 (6 bases). This CDR3 region has 15 residues. V lost 4 bases and J lost 5, with 18 bases in between. Germline loops: CDR1 SGHNT, CDR2 YYREEE (reference sequence).

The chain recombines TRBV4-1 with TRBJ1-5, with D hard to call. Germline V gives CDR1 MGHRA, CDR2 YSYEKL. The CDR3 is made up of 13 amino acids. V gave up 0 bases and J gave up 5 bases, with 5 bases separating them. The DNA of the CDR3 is TGCGCCAGCAGCCAAGATAGGCATCAGCCCCAGCATTTT. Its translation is CASSQDRHQPQHF.

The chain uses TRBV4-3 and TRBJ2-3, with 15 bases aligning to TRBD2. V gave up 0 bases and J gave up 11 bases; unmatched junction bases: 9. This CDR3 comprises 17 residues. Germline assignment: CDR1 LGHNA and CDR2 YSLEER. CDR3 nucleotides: TGCGCCAGCAGCCAAGATCTCGGGACTAGCGGGGGGCAGGGGCAGTATTTT. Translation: CASSQDLGTSGGQGQYF.

In DNA form, the CDR3 reads TGTGCCAGCAGTCCCGCGGTAGATAATGAAAAACTGTTTTTT. Protein: CASSPAVDNEKLFF. The genes are TRBV27 and TRBJ1-4; D call uncertain. V was trimmed by 5 bases and J by 4 bases, leaving 11 bases between them. Germline V CDR1 and CDR2: MNHEY, SMNVEV (reference sequence). The CDR3 is 14 residues long.

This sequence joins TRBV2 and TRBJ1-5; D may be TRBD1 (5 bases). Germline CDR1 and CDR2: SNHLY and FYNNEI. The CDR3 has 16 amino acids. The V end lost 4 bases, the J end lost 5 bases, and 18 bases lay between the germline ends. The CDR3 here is CASSAGDRGRDQPQHF. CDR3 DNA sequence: TGTGCCAGCAGTGCGGGGGATAGGGGAAGGGATCAGCCCCAGCATTTT.

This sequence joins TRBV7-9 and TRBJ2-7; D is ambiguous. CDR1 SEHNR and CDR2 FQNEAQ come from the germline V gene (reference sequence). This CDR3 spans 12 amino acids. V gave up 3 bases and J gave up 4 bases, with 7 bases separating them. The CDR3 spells CASSLNLYEQYF. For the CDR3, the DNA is TGTGCCAGCAGCTTGAACCTTTACGAGCAGTACTTC.

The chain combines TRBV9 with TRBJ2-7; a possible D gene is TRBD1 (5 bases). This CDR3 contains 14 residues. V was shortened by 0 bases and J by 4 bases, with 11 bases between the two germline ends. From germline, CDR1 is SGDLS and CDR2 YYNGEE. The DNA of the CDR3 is TGTGCCAGCAGCGTAGGCTCACCAGGGTACGAGCAGTACTTC. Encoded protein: CASSVGSPGYEQYF.

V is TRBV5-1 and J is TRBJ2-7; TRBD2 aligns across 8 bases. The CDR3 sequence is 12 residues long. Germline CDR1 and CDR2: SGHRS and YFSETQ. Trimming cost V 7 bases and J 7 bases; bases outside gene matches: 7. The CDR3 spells CASASGGSEQYF. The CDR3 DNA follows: TGCGCCAGCGCCAGCGGGGGTAGTGAGCAGTACTTC.

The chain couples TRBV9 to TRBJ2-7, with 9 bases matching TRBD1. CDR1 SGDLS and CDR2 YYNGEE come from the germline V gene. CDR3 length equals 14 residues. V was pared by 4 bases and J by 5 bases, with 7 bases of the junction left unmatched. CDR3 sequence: CASSPRQGGNEQYF. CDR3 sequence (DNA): TGTGCCAGCAGCCCTCGACAGGGGGGTAACGAGCAGTACTTC.

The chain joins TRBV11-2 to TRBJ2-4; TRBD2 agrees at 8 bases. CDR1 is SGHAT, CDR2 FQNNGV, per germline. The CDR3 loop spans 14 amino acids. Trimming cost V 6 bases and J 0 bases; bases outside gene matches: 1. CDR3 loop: CASSSGEAKNIQYF. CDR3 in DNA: TGTGCCAGCAGTAGCGGGGAAGCCAAAAACATTCAGTACTTC.

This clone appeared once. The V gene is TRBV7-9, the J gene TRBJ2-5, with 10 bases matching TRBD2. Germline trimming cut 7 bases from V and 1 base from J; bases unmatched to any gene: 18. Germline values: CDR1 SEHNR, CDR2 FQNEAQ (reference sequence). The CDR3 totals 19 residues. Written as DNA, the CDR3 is TGTGCCAGCACCTGGTGGGGGGTAGCGGGGGGCCCTCTCCAAGAGACCCAGTACTTC. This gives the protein CASTWWGVAGGPLQETQYF.

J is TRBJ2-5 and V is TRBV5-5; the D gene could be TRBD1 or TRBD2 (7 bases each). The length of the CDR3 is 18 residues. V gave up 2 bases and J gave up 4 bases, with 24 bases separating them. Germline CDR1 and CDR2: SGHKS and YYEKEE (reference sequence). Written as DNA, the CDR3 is TGTGCCAGCAGCTTACTGGGGGGGAGAGGGGGCGAGGGAGAGACCCAGTACTTC. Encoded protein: CASSLLGGRGGEGETQYF.

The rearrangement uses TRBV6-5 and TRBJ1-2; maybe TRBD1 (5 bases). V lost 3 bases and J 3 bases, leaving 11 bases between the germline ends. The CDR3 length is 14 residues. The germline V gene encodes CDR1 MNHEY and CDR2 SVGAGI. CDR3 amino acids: CASSYKQGYYGYTF. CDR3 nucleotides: TGTGCCAGCAGTTATAAGCAGGGATACTATGGCTACACCTTC.

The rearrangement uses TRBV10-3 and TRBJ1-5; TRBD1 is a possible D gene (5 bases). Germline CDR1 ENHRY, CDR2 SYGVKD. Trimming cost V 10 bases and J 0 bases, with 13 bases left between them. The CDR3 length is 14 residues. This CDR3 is CATGTLNSNQPQHF. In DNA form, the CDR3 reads TGTGCCACCGGGACTCTTAATAGCAATCAGCCCCAGCATTTT.

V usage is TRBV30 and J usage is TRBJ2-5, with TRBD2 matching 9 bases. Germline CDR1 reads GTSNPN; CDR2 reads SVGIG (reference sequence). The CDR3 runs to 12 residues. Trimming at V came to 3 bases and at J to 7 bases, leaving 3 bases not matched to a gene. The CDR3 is CAWRLAGRTQYF. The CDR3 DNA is TGTGCCTGGAGGCTAGCGGGGCGGACCCAGTACTTC.

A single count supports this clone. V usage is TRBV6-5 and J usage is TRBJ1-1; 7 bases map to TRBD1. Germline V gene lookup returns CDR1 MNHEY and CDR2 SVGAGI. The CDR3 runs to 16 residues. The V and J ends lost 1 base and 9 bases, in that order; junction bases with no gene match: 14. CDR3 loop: CASSYLPTGTGRQAFF. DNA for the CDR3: TGTGCCAGCAGTTACTTACCGACAGGGACGGGCCGCCAAGCTTTCTTT.

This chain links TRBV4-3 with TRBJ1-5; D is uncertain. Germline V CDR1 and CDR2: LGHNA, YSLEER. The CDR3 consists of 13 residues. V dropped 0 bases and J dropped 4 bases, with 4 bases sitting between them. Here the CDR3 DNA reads TGCGCCAGCAGCCAAGATAGGAATCAGCCCCAGCATTTT. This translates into CASSQDRNQPQHF.

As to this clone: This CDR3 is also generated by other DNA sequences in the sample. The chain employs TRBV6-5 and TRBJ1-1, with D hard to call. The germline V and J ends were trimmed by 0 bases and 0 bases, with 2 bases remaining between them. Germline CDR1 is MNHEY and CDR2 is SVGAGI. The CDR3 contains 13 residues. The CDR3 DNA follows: TGTGCCAGCAGTTACTCGATGAACACTGAAGCTTTCTTT. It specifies CASSYSMNTEAFF.

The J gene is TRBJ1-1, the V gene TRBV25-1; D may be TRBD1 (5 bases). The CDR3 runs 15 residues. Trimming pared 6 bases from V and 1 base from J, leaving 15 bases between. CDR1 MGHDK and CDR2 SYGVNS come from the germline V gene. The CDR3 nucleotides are TGTGCCAGCAGCCAATCCGGGGGGAAGAACACTGAAGCTTTCTTT. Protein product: CASSQSGGKNTEAFF.

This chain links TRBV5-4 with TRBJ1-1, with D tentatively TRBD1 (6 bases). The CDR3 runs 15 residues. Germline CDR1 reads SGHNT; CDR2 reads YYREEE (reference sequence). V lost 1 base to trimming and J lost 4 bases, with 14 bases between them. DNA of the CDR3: TGTGCCAGCAGCTTGTGGGGGGCTTGGGGCACTGAAGCTTTCTTT. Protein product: CASSLWGAWGTEAFF.

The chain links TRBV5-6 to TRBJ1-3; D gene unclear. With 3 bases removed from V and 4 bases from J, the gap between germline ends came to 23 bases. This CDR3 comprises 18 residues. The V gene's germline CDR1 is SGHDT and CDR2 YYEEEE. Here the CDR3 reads CASSWPALAVGAGNTIYF. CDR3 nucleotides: TGTGCCAGCAGCTGGCCTGCTTTGGCCGTCGGAGCCGGAAACACCATATATTTT.

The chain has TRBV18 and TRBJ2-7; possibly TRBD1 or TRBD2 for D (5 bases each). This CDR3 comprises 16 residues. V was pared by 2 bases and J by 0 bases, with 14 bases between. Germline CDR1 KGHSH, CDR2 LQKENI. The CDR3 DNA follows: TGTGCCAGCTCACCATCTGTGGGGACGGCCTCCTACGAGCAGTACTTC. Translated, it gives CASSPSVGTASYEQYF.

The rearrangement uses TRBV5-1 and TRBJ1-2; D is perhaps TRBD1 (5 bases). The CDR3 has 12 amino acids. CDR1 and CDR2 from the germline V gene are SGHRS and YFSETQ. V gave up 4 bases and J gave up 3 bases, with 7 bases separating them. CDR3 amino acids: CASSQGYYGYTF. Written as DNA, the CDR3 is TGCGCCAGCAGCCAGGGATACTATGGCTACACCTTC.

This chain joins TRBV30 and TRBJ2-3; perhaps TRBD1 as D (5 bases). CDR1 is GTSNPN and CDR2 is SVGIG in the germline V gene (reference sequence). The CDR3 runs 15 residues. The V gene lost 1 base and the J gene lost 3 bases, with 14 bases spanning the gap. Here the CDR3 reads CAWSAVGATTDTQYF. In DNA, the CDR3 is TGTGCCTGGAGTGCGGTTGGGGCGACTACAGATACGCAGTATTTT.

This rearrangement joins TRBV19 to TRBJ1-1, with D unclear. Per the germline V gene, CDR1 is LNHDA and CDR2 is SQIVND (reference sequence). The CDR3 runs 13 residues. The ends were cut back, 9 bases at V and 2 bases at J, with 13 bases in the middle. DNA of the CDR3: TGTGCCAGCTTTCCCCGGGATAACACTGAAGCTTTCTTT. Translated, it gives CASFPRDNTEAFF.

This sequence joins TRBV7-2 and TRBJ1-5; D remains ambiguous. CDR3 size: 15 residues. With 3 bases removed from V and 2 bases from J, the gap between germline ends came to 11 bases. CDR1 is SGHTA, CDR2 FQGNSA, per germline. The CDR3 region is CASSFSGGGNQPQHF. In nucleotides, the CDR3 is TGTGCCAGCAGCTTTAGCGGAGGCGGCAATCAGCCCCAGCATTTT.

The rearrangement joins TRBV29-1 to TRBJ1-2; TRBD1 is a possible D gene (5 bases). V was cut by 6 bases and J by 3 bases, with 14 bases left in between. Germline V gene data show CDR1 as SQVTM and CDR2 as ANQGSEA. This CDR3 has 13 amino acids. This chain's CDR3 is CSVGPSGDYGYTF. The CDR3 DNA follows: TGCAGCGTGGGGCCCTCTGGGGACTATGGCTACACCTTC.